This T cell receptor (beta chain) came from a study of T cell responses to AZD1222 COVID-19 vaccine (dated by TCRdb to the early 2020s). Looking at the study overall: TCR sequencing was performed for some 250 trial participants, of whom 200 to 220 were given two doses of AZD1222 and around 25 were given two doses of MenACWY control vaccine. Trial participants were enrolled by age into 18-55, 56-69 and 70-plus year subgroups, with approximately 150, 30 and 60 TCR-sequenced participants respectively. Study-wide conclusions, independent of this receptor: Reportedly, almost half of the unique spike-specific TCRs recognized epitopes lying outside the regions that are mutated in the B.1.351 and B.1.1.7 variants. Participants were mostly white British, with more females than males. The authors suggested clonal diversity may have been underestimated. The vaccine-associated CD4 TCRs covered the entire spike protein, and the dominant responses fell in regions 160-218 and 743-854. Because no day 14 peak-response samples were available, the repertoires could be characterized only after the peak T cell response. The 56-69-year group was small, and its depth increase did not reach significance, likely because of low power. Spike-specific TCR breadth and depth rose significantly after two AZD1222 doses compared with day 0 and with MenACWY recipients. Only a handful of AZD1222 recipients were SARS-CoV-2 seropositive at baseline, limiting conclusions about previously exposed vaccinees.

The CDR3 regions of human TCRbeta chains were analyzed by immunosequencing. Per the authors' processing: Repertoire TCRs were checked for matches against a reference library of SARS-CoV-2-specific TCRs that had been generated using the MIRA antigen-specificity platform. Breadth meant the fraction of unique TCRs that were SARS-CoV-2-associated, whereas depth meant the fraction of total T cells that were SARS-CoV-2-associated. Using the MIRA data, each spike-specific TCR was mapped to the spike region that the TCR reacts to and placed in a CD4 or CD8 class. Log10-transformed breadth and depth values were compared by one-way ANOVA with Sidak's multiple comparisons tests. The table comes from immuneACCESS by way of TCRdb, which keeps in-frame sequences with V and J called. Part of the clones is missing from these tables; in studies checked, under half for an unresolved V gene and the rest for unknown reasons. D and trimming come from the DNA, and the V and J calls and clone size come from that table. This sample has under 200,000 clones in its table, and about 92% of those were observed once. Approximately 1.2% of the sample comes from the top ten.

The time point label, as the study defines it: about 28 days (+/-7) after the second vaccine dose. AZD1222 recipients whose second dose came at about 4 weeks and those whose second dose came at about 12 weeks were combined into one group, since spike-specific TCR depth and breadth did not differ between the two schedules. Samples from vaccinated people were obtained from the UK trials COV001 and COV002, which included a single-blind randomized controlled phase 2/3 trial of AZD1222 (ChAdOx1 nCoV-19) in healthy adults. For TCRbeta chain sequencing, PBMC samples were collected from trial participants at day 0 and at day 28 after the second dose. On this clone itself: Its antigen has not been determined. Per-nucleotide qualities are absent, and no much larger clonotype sits a single base away.

The material was peripheral blood, obtained 28 days after the second AZD1222 dose. This clonotype was obtained from an adult who received the AZD1222 COVID-19 vaccine.

The nucleotides read TGTGCCAGCAGTTACGGAGGCACCATATATTTT. It specifies CASSYGGTIYF. The chain is encoded by TRBV6-5 joined to TRBJ1-3; there is no confident call for the D gene. From cysteine to phenylalanine, the CDR3 is 11 amino acids long. Only the CDR3 DNA stays, 33 bases, in frame from base 1. Looking up the germline V gene yields CDR1 MNHEY and CDR2 SVGAGI. The junction carries 5 bases between V and J, which are trimmed by 2 bases and 9 bases respectively.